This entry describes one TCR beta chain. This clonotype was observed at least ten times. Its cognate antigen has yet to be identified. The sample holds no much larger clone one base away, and base qualities are not on file. The treatment or condition label for this specimen denotes: allogeneic hematopoietic cell transplantation with graft depleted of TCRalphabeta T cells and CD19 B cells. The children who served as transplant recipients had been given grafts of TCRalphabeta/CD19-depleted allogeneic hematopoietic cells. The sample is drawn from a study of T-cell reconstitution after alpha-beta-depleted transplantation in children (dated by TCRdb to about 2016). About the full investigation: T-cell immune reconstitution after TCRalphabeta/CD19-depleted allogeneic hematopoietic cell transplantation in children was quantitatively tracked in the study by means of TCR repertoire profiling.

Broad study findings and their caveats: The frequencies of hyperexpanded clones fell over the following months, and after one year, T-cell counts and TCRbeta diversity were mostly attributed to newly produced T cells. In some patients, the high TCRbeta diversity seen at day 60 was put down to recipient T cells and intrathymic progenitors that had survived conditioning. Apparently early alphabetaT-cell count recovery about two months after transplant reportedly relied on only several hundred rapidly expanded clones derived from non-depleted graft cells.

The CDR3 covers 15 residues, taking in both the cysteine and the phenylalanine. The kept DNA is CDR3 alone, 45 bases in frame from the first base. The V end loses 3 bases and the J end loses 4 bases, and a stretch of 16 bases separates them. CDR1 and CDR2 are read off the germline V gene (reference sequence) as LGHDT and YNNKEL. Libraries were built with PCR. Reads for this sample came from an Illumina HiSeq 2500. TCR library preparation used molecular barcoding, with unique molecular identifiers applied to normalize quantification of the TCRbeta repertoire. TCRdb took the public reads, trimmed them with fastp at Q25, ran MiXCR for clone calling and kept in-frame beta chains. Every entry covers one CDR3 protein and lists the most common genes and DNA from its rows. Here the sample has about 200,000 distinct CDR3 sequences; around 5.9% occur a single time. The ten largest make up under 6% of the sample.

The V gene is TRBV3-1 and the J gene is TRBJ2-7, with the D segment identity uncertain. The sequences come from PBMCs, collected before TCRalphabeta/CD19-depleted stem cell transplant. The TCR sequence derives from a girl in the first two years of life with combined immunodeficiency, due to receive a stem cell transplant. The nucleotide sequence is given as TGTGCCAGCAGCCAGTGGGTCTGGGCACCTTACGAGCAGTACTTC. This encodes CASSQWVWAPYEQYF.